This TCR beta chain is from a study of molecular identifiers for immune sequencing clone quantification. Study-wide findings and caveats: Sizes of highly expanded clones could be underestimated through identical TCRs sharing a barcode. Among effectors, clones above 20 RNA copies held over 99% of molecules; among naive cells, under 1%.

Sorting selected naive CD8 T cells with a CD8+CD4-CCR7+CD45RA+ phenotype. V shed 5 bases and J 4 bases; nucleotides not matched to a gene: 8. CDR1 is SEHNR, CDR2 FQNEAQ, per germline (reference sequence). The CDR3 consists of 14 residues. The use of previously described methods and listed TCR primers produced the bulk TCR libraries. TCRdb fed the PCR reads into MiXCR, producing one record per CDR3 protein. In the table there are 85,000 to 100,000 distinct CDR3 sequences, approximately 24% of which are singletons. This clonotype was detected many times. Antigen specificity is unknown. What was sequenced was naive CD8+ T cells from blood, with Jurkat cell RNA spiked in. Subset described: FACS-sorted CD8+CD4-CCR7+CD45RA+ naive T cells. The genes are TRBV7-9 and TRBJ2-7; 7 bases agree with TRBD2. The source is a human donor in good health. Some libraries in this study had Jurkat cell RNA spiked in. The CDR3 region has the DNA TGTGCCAGCAGCCCTCCCGGGGGGTCTTACGAGCAGTACTTC. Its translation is CASSPPGGSYEQYF.